These T cell receptor beta chains were read from a single sample in a study of blood T cells in healthy people across ages. In TCRdb, the 5' RACE reads were re-called with MiXCR into one record per CDR3 protein. The sample includes around 1.5 million distinct CDR3 sequences, around 36% of them seen just once. Material: blood. The receptors stem from a woman in her twenties or thirties in good health. Both conserved end residues are part of each CDR3. Each record gives: D gene, clone size, V gene, J gene, CDR3 DNA, CDR3 protein. A D gene is named only where the DNA matches it firmly. Where a row states a size, it is once, few, many or the class of an expanded clone; other rows omit it.

TRBD1,few,TRBV2,TRBJ2-1,TGTGCCAGCAGGGGACAGGGGGGTAATGAGCAGTTCTTC,CASRGQGGNEQFF
TRBD1,.,TRBV6-1,TRBJ2-7,TGTGCCAGCAGTGGGCGGGACAGGCAATTTTCCTACGAGCAGTACTTC,CASSGRDRQFSYEQYF
.,.,TRBV6-1,TRBJ2-7,TGTGCCAGCACAAGTAGGGCCTACGAGCAGTACTTC,CASTSRAYEQYF
TRBD1,.,TRBV27,TRBJ1-1,TGTGCCAGCTTACTAAGCCGCACAGGGGGCACTGAAGCTTTCTTT,CASLLSRTGGTEAFF
.,.,TRBV12-3/TRBV12-4,TRBJ2-7,TGTGCCAGCAGTTTTCGGGGGCACTTCAACGAGCAGTACTTC,CASSFRGHFNEQYF
TRBD1,.,TRBV20-1,TRBJ1-2,TGCAGTGCTAGAGATGAGGGGGCCGGAAACTATGGCTACACCTTC,CSARDEGAGNYGYTF
TRBD1,.,TRBV5-1,TRBJ2-7,TGCGCCAGCAGCCCCGGCGGACAGGGGGGTTCCTACGAGCAGTACTTC,CASSPGGQGGSYEQYF
.,.,TRBV5-6,TRBJ1-5,TGTGCCAGCAGTCGCCGGGACGGACACGGTCCGCCCCAGCATTTT,CASSRRDGHGPPQHF
TRBD1,few,TRBV6-2/TRBV6-3,TRBJ2-7,TGTGCCAGCAGTTACGGGACAGTTAGATACGAGCAGTACTTC,CASSYGTVRYEQYF
TRBD1,.,TRBV28,TRBJ1-1,TGTGCCACCCTGGACAGGAGGGCTGAAGCTTTCTTT,CATLDRRAEAFF
TRBD2,.,TRBV27,TRBJ2-7,TGTGCCAGCAGTTTAGCCGGGGGGGCCCGGCTTTACGAGCAGTACTTC,CASSLAGGARLYEQYF
.,.,TRBV5-1,TRBJ2-7,TGCGCCAGCAGCTCAGGACATTCCGAGCAGTACTTC,CASSSGHSEQYF
.,few,TRBV18,TRBJ2-5,TGTGCCAGCTCCCTTAGCGACGTGAGGGAGCAGTACTTC,CASSLSDVREQYF
.,few,TRBV15,TRBJ2-1,TGTGCCACCAAGACGGGCTCCTACAATGAGCAGTTCTTC,CATKTGSYNEQFF
.,few,TRBV20-1,TRBJ2-7,TGCAGTGCAGGGACAATCTCCTACGAGCAGTACTTC,CSAGTISYEQYF
.,many,TRBV20-1,TRBJ2-7,TGCAGTGCTAGGCCTAGTTTTCGCCTAAGCTCCTACGAGCAGTACTTC,CSARPSFRLSSYEQYF
TRBD1,few,TRBV7-2,TRBJ2-5,TGTGCCAGCAGCTTAAAGACAGGGTCAGAGACCCAGTACTTC,CASSLKTGSETQYF
TRBD2,.,TRBV11-2,TRBJ2-3,TGTGCCAGCAGCTTAGGTAGCGGGCCAGGGAGGTTAACAGATACGCAGTATTTT,CASSLGSGPGRLTDTQYF
.,.,TRBV20-1,TRBJ1-6,TGCAGTGCTAGGCCCAAATCGGGTAATTCACCCCTCCACTTT,CSARPKSGNSPLHF
TRBD2,.,TRBV11-2,TRBJ2-3,TGTGCCAGCAGCTTATCTAGCGGGGCGGGTACGCAGTATTTT,CASSLSSGAGTQYF
.,few,TRBV3-1,TRBJ1-2,TGTGCCAGCAGCCAAGAGGCTCTCTTCCCTGCTAACTATGGCTACACCTTC,CASSQEALFPANYGYTF